This T cell receptor (beta chain) derives from a study of blood T cells in healthy people across ages. Study findings and constraints: Unsorted PBMC input precluded a conclusive naive versus antigen-experienced comparison. Higher diversity, along with more naive CD4+ cells, distinguished long-lived donors from aged donors. With age, beta diversity per million T cells declined roughly linearly, significantly by 30 to 40.

Through a sample-barcoded 5' primer and a J-beta primer mix, a second PCR was run for roughly 6 to 12 cycles. TCRdb reprocessed the 5' RACE reads with MiXCR, giving one entry per CDR3 protein. The sample records fewer than 800,000 distinct CDR3 sequences, around 32% being singletons. Donor samples were obtained from healthy Caucasian individuals from Russia, aged roughly 6 to 90. Germline V CDR1 and CDR2: MNHEY, SVGAGI. The CDR3 length is 14 residues. The trim removed 6 bases at V and 6 bases at J, leaving 11 bases unmatched. This clonotype was seen repeatedly, ten times or more. Its antigen is not identified.

The sequencing sample was made of blood. The source of this sequence is a woman of 80 years or more in good health. The chain joins TRBV6-5 to TRBJ2-7; 7 bases agree with TRBD1. The CDR3 here is CASRPDRAVGEQYF. The CDR3 nucleotides read TGTGCCAGCAGACCCGACAGGGCGGTTGGCGAGCAGTACTTC.